This is a list of T cell receptor beta chains from one sample in a study of blood T cell repertoires in COVID-19. Only in-frame clones appear in the TCRdb table, and some are missing; sequencing was by immunoSEQ multiplex PCR. The data show 35,000 to 50,000 clones, 88% seen once. The specimen was peripheral blood. Source of these receptors: a human donor in a cohort sampled during active COVID-19. The CDR3 runs from the conserved cysteine through the conserved F or W. A D gene is named only where the DNA matches it firmly. Clone size, where shown, is once, few, many, or a class for clones that have expanded.

TRBV7-2,-,TRBJ2-2,-,CASSLRYRTGELFF,TGTGCCAGCAGCTTGCGCTATCGCACCGGGGAGCTGTTTTTT
TRBV5-1,-,TRBJ2-1,-,CASSPYARVDEQFF,TGCGCCAGCAGCCCATACGCGAGAGTCGATGAGCAGTTCTTC
TRBV28,-,TRBJ2-2,-,CASSFPGSKIGELFF,TGTGCCAGCAGTTTCCCCGGGAGTAAAATCGGGGAGCTGTTTTTT
TRBV7-9,TRBD2,TRBJ2-3,-,CASSFKTSGMSDTQYF,TGTGCCAGCAGCTTCAAAACTAGCGGGATGTCAGATACGCAGTATTTT
TRBV2,-,TRBJ2-3,-,CASCASVPNTDTQYF,TGTGCCAGCTGCGCGTCGGTACCGAACACAGATACGCAGTATTTT
TRBV4-1,-,TRBJ2-3,once,CASSQGTGGRWDTQYF,TGCGCCAGCAGCCAAGGGACTGGGGGCAGGTGGGATACGCAGTATTTT
TRBV7-2,-,TRBJ2-7,-,CASSQGGGAPYEQYF,TGTGCCAGCAGCCAGGGAGGGGGGGCCCCCTACGAGCAGTACTTC
TRBV7-9,TRBD2,TRBJ2-1,-,CASRMREGSYNEQFF,TGTGCCAGCAGGATGCGGGAGGGGTCCTACAATGAGCAGTTCTTC
TRBV21-1,-,TRBJ2-2,-,CASSKVGARELFF,TGTGCCAGCAGCAAAGTTGGGGCGCGGGAGCTGTTTTTT
TRBV7-3,TRBD1,TRBJ1-1,-,CASSSQGEAEAFF,TGTGCCAGCAGCTCTCAGGGGGAAGCTGAAGCTTTCTTT
TRBV29-1,-,TRBJ1-2,few,CSVLADSNYGYTF,TGCAGCGTTCTGGCGGATTCTAACTATGGCTACACCTTC
TRBV9,TRBD2,TRBJ2-7,-,CASSVGGGRAYEQYF,TGTGCCAGCAGCGTAGGAGGCGGGAGGGCCTACGAGCAGTACTTC
TRBV9,TRBD1,TRBJ1-1,-,CASSFGTGQTEAFF,TGTGCCAGCAGCTTTGGGACAGGGCAAACTGAAGCTTTCTTT
TRBV7-3,-,TRBJ1-1,-,CASSLMVGPTEAFF,TGTGCCAGCAGCTTAATGGTGGGGCCTACAGAAGCTTTCTTT
TRBV28,TRBD1,TRBJ1-1,once,CASSPTGGAMTEAFF,TGTGCCAGCAGTCCCACAGGGGGCGCGATGACTGAAGCTTTCTTT
TRBV19,TRBD2,TRBJ2-1,-,CASSPGTSGGKNNEQFF,TGTGCCAGTAGTCCCGGGACTAGCGGGGGTAAAAACAATGAGCAGTTCTTC
TRBV7-2,-,TRBJ1-6,once,CASSLSGASPLHF,TGTGCCAGCAGCTTATCCGGAGCCTCACCCCTCCACTTT
TRBV4-1,TRBD1,TRBJ1-3,-,CASSQVTGAGNTIYF,TGCGCCAGCAGCCAAGTAACAGGGGCTGGAAACACCATATATTTT
TRBV30,-,TRBJ2-1,-,CAWSVSLSLYNEQFF,TGTGCCTGGAGTGTTAGTCTATCTCTCTACAATGAGCAGTTCTTC
TRBV6-6,TRBD1,TRBJ2-7,-,CASRQPGTGTYEQYF,TGTGCCAGCAGACAACCCGGGACAGGTACCTACGAGCAGTACTTC
TRBV12-3/TRBV12-4,-,TRBJ2-5,-,CASRPNIQETQYF,TGTGCCAGCAGACCCAACATCCAAGAGACCCAGTACTTC
TRBV12-5,TRBD1,TRBJ1-4,-,CASGHGQVNEKLFF,TGTGCTAGTGGACATGGACAGGTTAATGAAAAACTGTTTTTT
TRBV24-1,TRBD2,TRBJ2-3,-,CATSDLLAGGPDTQYF,TGTGCCACCAGTGATCTGCTAGCGGGAGGGCCAGATACGCAGTATTTT
TRBV28,TRBD2,TRBJ2-7,-,CASNPGGLAGAYEQYF,TGTGCCAGCAACCCTGGGGGACTAGCGGGAGCATACGAGCAGTACTTC
TRBV9,TRBD2,TRBJ2-3,-,CASSGLVGRDTDTQYF,TGTGCCAGCAGCGGCTTAGTGGGGAGGGACACAGATACGCAGTATTTT
TRBV6-5,-,TRBJ1-2,few,CASTVQRDYGYTF,TGTGCCAGCACCGTACAGAGAGACTATGGCTACACCTTC
TRBV7-2,-,TRBJ2-3,-,CASSPTGGATDTQYF,TGTGCCAGCAGCCCCACTGGGGGGGCCACAGATACGCAGTATTTT
TRBV5-1,TRBD1,TRBJ1-1,-,CASSTEPGQVNEAFF,TGCGCCAGCAGCACCGAGCCGGGACAGGTGAATGAAGCTTTCTTT
TRBV6-1,TRBD1,TRBJ1-6,-,CASSEVKDRLSPLHF,TGTGCCAGCAGTGAAGTCAAGGACAGGTTGTCGCCCCTCCACTTT
TRBV30,TRBD2,TRBJ2-7,-,CAWNEGGSGRYEQYF,TGTGCCTGGAATGAGGGAGGTAGCGGGAGATACGAGCAGTACTTC
TRBV10-3,-,TRBJ2-5,-,CAISEMGSQETQYF,TGTGCCATCAGTGAGATGGGCTCCCAAGAGACCCAGTACTTC
TRBV29-1,-,TRBJ1-2,-,CSVGAGAFGSYTF,TGCAGCGTGGGGGCCGGTGCCTTTGGAAGCTACACCTTC
TRBV25-1,TRBD1,TRBJ1-2,few,CASSWTGEDGYTF,TGTGCCAGCAGTTGGACAGGGGAAGATGGCTACACCTTC
TRBV7-9,TRBD2,TRBJ2-3,-,CASSSLAGGPTDTQYF,TGTGCCAGCAGCTCCCTAGCGGGGGGCCCCACAGATACGCAGTATTTT
TRBV5-1,-,TRBJ1-1,-,CASSFSPPTSEAFF,TGCGCCAGCAGCTTTTCCCCCCCTACGTCTGAAGCTTTCTTT
TRBV10-1,-,TRBJ1-4,-,CATRGGRSNEKLFF,TGCGCCACTCGTGGGGGCAGGTCTAATGAAAAACTGTTTTTT
TRBV7-2,TRBD1,TRBJ1-4,-,CASSRQGGAFNEKLFF,TGTGCCAGCAGTCGTCAGGGGGGCGCATTTAATGAAAAACTGTTTTTT
TRBV27,-,TRBJ1-5,once,CASSFVFNQPQHF,TGTGCCAGCAGTTTTGTATTCAATCAGCCCCAGCATTTT
TRBV4-2,TRBD1,TRBJ1-4,once,CASSQDYDRAYEKLFF,TGTGCCAGCAGCCAAGATTACGACAGGGCTTACGAAAAACTGTTTTTT
TRBV6-5,-,TRBJ1-1,-,CASSRQRSNTEAFF,TGTGCCAGCAGCCGACAGAGGAGTAACACTGAAGCTTTCTTT
TRBV28,-,TRBJ1-6,-,CASSLEEGSVLGSPLHF,TGTGCCAGCAGTTTGGAGGAGGGCTCGGTATTGGGTTCACCCCTCCACTTT
TRBV6-4,-,TRBJ1-5,-,CASSESWGDQPQHF,TGTGCCAGCAGTGAGAGTTGGGGGGATCAGCCCCAGCATTTT
TRBV6-5,TRBD1,TRBJ1-5,-,CASMGTGDQPQHF,TGTGCCAGCATGGGGACAGGGGATCAGCCCCAGCATTTT
TRBV28,-,TRBJ2-5,-,CASIRGRGWETQYF,TGTGCCAGCATTCGGGGCAGGGGCTGGGAGACCCAGTACTTC
TRBV7-9,-,TRBJ1-2,-,CASSEGGGYGYTF,TGTGCCAGCAGCGAAGGGGGGGGCTATGGCTACACCTTC
TRBV20-1,TRBD1,TRBJ1-2,-,CSASVQGTRYGYTF,TGCAGTGCTAGTGTACAGGGGACCCGCTATGGCTACACCTTC
TRBV11-2,TRBD1,TRBJ2-2,once,CASSARQGFGGELFF,TGTGCCAGCAGCGCCCGACAGGGTTTCGGCGGGGAGCTGTTTTTT
TRBV10-3,TRBD2,TRBJ2-3,-,CAISDGSGGYTDTQYF,TGTGCCATCAGTGACGGCAGCGGGGGTTACACAGATACGCAGTATTTT
TRBV3-1/TRBV3-2,TRBD2,TRBJ2-2,-,CASSQVHGTSGSTGELFF,TGTGCCAGCAGCCAAGTCCACGGGACTAGCGGGAGCACCGGGGAGCTGTTTTTT
TRBV7-2,TRBD1,TRBJ2-1,-,CASSLGNRGLSYNEQFF,TGTGCCAGCAGCTTAGGGAATAGGGGGCTAAGCTACAATGAGCAGTTCTTC
TRBV11-2,-,TRBJ2-3,-,CASSLVAGSTDTQYF,TGTGCCAGCAGCTTAGTAGCAGGGAGCACAGATACGCAGTATTTT
TRBV30,-,TRBJ2-6,-,CAWSVSSGANVLTF,TGTGCCTGGAGTGTCTCGTCTGGGGCCAACGTCCTGACTTTC